Here is one T cell receptor (beta chain) with its context. The sample comes from a study of control samples from healthy donors and cancer patients. The repertoire was sequenced with immunoSEQ multiplex PCR; TCRdb's copy has only in-frame clones and lacks some. Of about 250,000 clones detected, almost 85% appear once; the ten largest clones hold 13%. The sample taken for sequencing was PBMCs. This TCR was sampled from a woman aged 60-70 years with lung cancer.

CDR3 sequence (DNA): TGTGCCAGCAGCCGAAGACAGGGAGATTCCTACAATGAGCAGTTCTTC. Translated: CASSRRQGDSYNEQFF. The chain joins TRBV7-3 to TRBJ2-1; 7 bases align to TRBD1. Germline V gene sequence: CDR1 SGHTA, CDR2 FQGTGA. This CDR3 spans 16 amino acids. The V segment lost 5 bases and the J segment 1 base; nucleotides outside the gene matches: 8.